This T cell receptor (beta chain) was observed in a study of CD8 T cells in Susac syndrome. Germline V CDR1 and CDR2: SGDLS, YYNGEE. The CDR3 runs to 17 residues. Trimming removed 3 bases at V and 0 bases at J, with 13 bases between. cDNA came from roughly 0.53 to 1 ug RNA primed by random hexamers. TCRdb re-derived calls from the immunoSEQ multiplex PCR reads in MiXCR, one entry per CDR3 protein. The sample lists about 150,000 distinct CDR3 sequences; about 96% were seen once. The authors sequenced TCR beta from blood CD8+ and CD4+ T cells. The V and J genes are TRBV9 and TRBJ2-6, with no clear D. Input material: CD4+ T cells from PBMCs. The sequence came from a human donor with Susac syndrome. CDR3 amino acids: CASSATLGLSGANVLTF. The DNA for the CDR3 is TGTGCCAGCAGCGCGACCCTGGGCCTCTCTGGGGCCAACGTCCTGACTTTC.